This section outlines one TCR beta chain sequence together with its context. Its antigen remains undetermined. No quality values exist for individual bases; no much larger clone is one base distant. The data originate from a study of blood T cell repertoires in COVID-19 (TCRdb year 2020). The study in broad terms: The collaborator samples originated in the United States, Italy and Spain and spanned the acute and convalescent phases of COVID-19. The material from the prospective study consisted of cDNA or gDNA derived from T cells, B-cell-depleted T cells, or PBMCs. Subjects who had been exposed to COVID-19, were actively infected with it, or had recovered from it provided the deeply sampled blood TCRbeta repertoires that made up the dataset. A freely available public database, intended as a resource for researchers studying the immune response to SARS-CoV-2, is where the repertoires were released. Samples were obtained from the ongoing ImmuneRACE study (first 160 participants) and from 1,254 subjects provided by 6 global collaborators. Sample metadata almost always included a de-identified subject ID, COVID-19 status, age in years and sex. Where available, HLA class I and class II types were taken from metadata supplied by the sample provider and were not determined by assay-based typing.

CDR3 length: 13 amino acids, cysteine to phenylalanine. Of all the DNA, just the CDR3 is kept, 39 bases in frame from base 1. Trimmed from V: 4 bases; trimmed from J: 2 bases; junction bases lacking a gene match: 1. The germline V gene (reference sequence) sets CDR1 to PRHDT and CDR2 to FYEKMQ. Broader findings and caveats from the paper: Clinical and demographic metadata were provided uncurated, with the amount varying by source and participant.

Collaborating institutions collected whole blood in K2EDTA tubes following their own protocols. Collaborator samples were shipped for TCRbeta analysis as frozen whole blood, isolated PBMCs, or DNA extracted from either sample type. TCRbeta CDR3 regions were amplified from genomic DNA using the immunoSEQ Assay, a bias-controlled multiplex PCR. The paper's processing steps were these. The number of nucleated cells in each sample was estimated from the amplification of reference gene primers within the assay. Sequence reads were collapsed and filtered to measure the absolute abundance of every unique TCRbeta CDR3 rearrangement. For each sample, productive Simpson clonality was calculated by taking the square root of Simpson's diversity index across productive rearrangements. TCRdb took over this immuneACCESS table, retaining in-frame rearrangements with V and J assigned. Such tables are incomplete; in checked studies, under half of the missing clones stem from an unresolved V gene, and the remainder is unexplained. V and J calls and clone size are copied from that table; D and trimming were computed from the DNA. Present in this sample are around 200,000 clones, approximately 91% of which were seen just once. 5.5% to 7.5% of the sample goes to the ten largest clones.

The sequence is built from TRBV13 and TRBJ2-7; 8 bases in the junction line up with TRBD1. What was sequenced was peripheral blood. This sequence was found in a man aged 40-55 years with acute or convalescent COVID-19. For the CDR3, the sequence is CASSSRGPYEQYF. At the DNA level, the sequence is TGTGCCAGCAGCTCCAGGGGGCCCTACGAGCAGTACTTC.